This passage covers 16 T cell receptor beta chains from one sample sequenced in a study of shared T cell receptors in the human thymus. Here immunoSEQ multiplex PCR was the method, and the copy in TCRdb shows in-frame clones only, minus some. Of hundreds of thousands of clones listed, roughly 90% were seen once; the top ten hold about 0.01%. The data also belong to a second study, concerning human thymus T cells.

The sequencing input was thymocytes. The receptors originated from a boy less than two years old with a congenital heart defect.

The genes are TRBV5-5 and TRBJ2-1, with 10 bases fitting TRBD2. Germline CDR1 SGHKS, CDR2 YYEKEE (reference sequence). Trimming took 4 bases from V and 0 from J; bases not matched to a gene: 7. The CDR3 has 17 residues. Here the CDR3 reads CASSPSLAGSSYNEQFF. The CDR3, as DNA: TGTGCCAGCAGCCCGTCACTAGCGGGAAGCTCCTACAATGAGCAGTTCTTC.

V and J are TRBV4-3 and TRBJ2-1; 7 bases map to TRBD1. The germline V gene encodes CDR1 LGHNA and CDR2 YSLEER. After removal of 1 base from V and 2 bases from J, the junction contained 5 bases not matched to a gene. The CDR3 is 16 residues long. CDR3 amino acids: CASSQASDRAYNEQFF. The CDR3 DNA reads as TGCGCCAGCAGCCAAGCCTCAGACAGGGCCTACAATGAGCAGTTCTTC.

This CDR3 is CASSVDTEAFF. The DNA for the CDR3 is TGTGCCAGCAGTGTAGACACTGAAGCTTTCTTT. The chain couples TRBV25-1 to TRBJ1-1; D call uncertain. The CDR3 has 11 residues. Germline V lookup: CDR1 MGHDK, CDR2 SYGVNS. V lost 4 bases and J 3 bases, leaving 3 bases between the germline ends.

The rearrangement links TRBV5-4 to TRBJ2-7; D is perhaps TRBD1 (5 bases). The CDR3 is made up of 16 amino acids. V lost 2 bases, J lost 2 bases, and 17 bases lay in between. CDR1 SGHNT and CDR2 YYREEE come from the germline V gene (reference sequence). CDR3 nucleotides: TGTGCCAGCAGCTTAGGACAAGCCCGATCACCCTACGAGCAGTACTTC. It specifies CASSLGQARSPYEQYF.

In DNA, the CDR3 is TGCGCCAGCAGCCACAGCGTCAATGAGCAGTTCTTC. It translates to CASSHSVNEQFF. The chain employs TRBV4-1 and TRBJ2-1; D unclear. Germline CDR1 is MGHRA and CDR2 is YSYEKL. The V end was cut by 3 bases, the J end by 6 bases, with 6 bases between. CDR3 length: 12 amino acids.

This chain links TRBV15 with TRBJ2-7, with D perhaps TRBD1 (6 bases). The V end lost 0 bases, the J end lost 1 base, and 13 bases lay between the germline ends. The germline V gene encodes CDR1 LNHNV and CDR2 YYDKDF (reference sequence). There are 16 residues in the CDR3. As DNA, the CDR3 is TGTGCCACCAGCAGAGATCTCGCACAGGGTTCCTACGAGCAGTACTTC. Encoded protein: CATSRDLAQGSYEQYF.

The chain couples TRBV27 to TRBJ2-3; D is unresolved. This CDR3 spans 14 amino acids. Trimming left V 5 bases short and J 0 bases short, with 9 bases between. Germline CDR1 MNHEY, CDR2 SMNVEV (reference sequence). The CDR3 coding sequence is TGTGCCAGCAGTCCACCCTACAGCACAGATACGCAGTATTTT. This encodes CASSPPYSTDTQYF.

The V and J genes are TRBV7-8 and TRBJ2-7; the match to TRBD2 covers 10 bases. In germline, CDR1 is SGHVS, CDR2 FQNEAQ. This CDR3 has 15 amino acids. The ends lost 5 bases at V and 0 bases at J; junction bases unmatched: 4. The CDR3 loop reads CASSHGTSASYEQYF. CDR3 sequence (DNA): TGTGCCAGCAGCCATGGGACTAGCGCCTCCTACGAGCAGTACTTC.

The chain links TRBV5-1 to TRBJ2-1; 14 nucleotides agree with TRBD2. The V gene's germline CDR1 is SGHRS and CDR2 YFSETQ. The CDR3 has 17 amino acids. J lost 6 bases, V lost 2 bases, and 7 bases had no gene match. As DNA, the CDR3 is TGCGCCAGCAGCTTCAGACTAGCGGGAGGGCACCGCAATGAGCAGTTCTTC. As protein: CASSFRLAGGHRNEQFF.

This clone has a handful of counts. This chain joins TRBV5-4 and TRBJ1-4; D is unresolved. Trimming pared 2 bases from V and 0 bases from J, leaving 8 bases between. The germline V gene has CDR1 SGHNT and CDR2 YYREEE (reference sequence). This CDR3 comprises 15 residues. CDR3 in DNA: TGTGCCAGCAGCTTTCGGGAGGCAACTAATGAAAAACTGTTTTTT. This gives the protein CASSFREATNEKLFF.

This chain joins TRBV6-1 and TRBJ2-5, with 7 positions matching TRBD2. The CDR3 is made up of 14 amino acids. Germline V lookup: CDR1 MNHNS, CDR2 SASEGT. J gave up 4 bases and V 0 bases, and 2 bases lay outside the gene matches. This CDR3 reads CASSEATGGETQYF. The CDR3 nucleotides read TGTGCCAGCAGTGAAGCAACGGGAGGAGAGACCCAGTACTTC.

The CDR3 coding sequence is TGTGCCAGCAGGCCCTTCCACCGGGACAGGGATCGAAGGCGGGAGCAGTTCTTC. Encoded protein: CASRPFHRDRDRRREQFF. The chain employs TRBV7-9 and TRBJ2-1; 9 bases line up with TRBD1. Germline CDR1 reads SEHNR; CDR2 reads FQNEAQ (reference sequence). The ends lost 6 bases at V and 10 bases at J; junction bases unmatched: 22. This CDR3 has 18 amino acids.

On this clone: Other DNA sequences in this specimen translate into the identical CDR3. The chain has TRBV20-1 and TRBJ2-3, with unresolved D. The CDR3 totals 11 residues. Trimming removed 6 bases at V and 6 bases at J, with 10 bases between. Germline V gene data show CDR1 as DFQATT and CDR2 as SNEGSKA (reference sequence). CDR3 DNA sequence: TGCAGTGCAAAGAGAGGCGATACGCAGTATTTT. This sequence encodes CSAKRGDTQYF.

The V call is TRBV9, the J call TRBJ2-1; 7 bases line up with TRBD2. Germline CDR1 SGDLS, CDR2 YYNGEE. The CDR3 has 16 amino acids. With V trimmed by 5 bases and J by 5 bases, 13 bases remained unmatched. The CDR3 sequence is CASRRTIAGIDNEQFF. CDR3 DNA: TGTGCCAGCAGGAGGACAATAGCGGGCATCGACAATGAGCAGTTCTTC. Together with reference TRBV9 and TRBJ2-1, the CDR3 gives the full variable domain: DSGVTQTPKHLITATGQRVTLRCSPRSGDLSVYWYQQSLDQGLQFLIQYYNGEERAKGNILERFSAQQFPDLHSELNLSSLELGDSALYFCASRRTIAGIDNEQFFGPGTRLTVL.

This clone was found once. The chain carries TRBV7-2 and TRBJ2-5, with TRBD1 matching over 7 bases. This CDR3 has 14 residues. Per germline, CDR1 SGHTA and CDR2 FQGNSA. The V segment lost 5 bases and the J segment 3 bases; nucleotides outside the gene matches: 6. The CDR3: CASSRPGTEETQYF. The CDR3 bases are TGTGCCAGCAGCCGACCCGGGACAGAAGAGACCCAGTACTTC.

This clone was found once. The V gene is TRBV7-9, the J gene TRBJ1-1, with D possibly being TRBD1 (5 bases). Trimming shortened V by 5 bases and J by 4 bases, and 23 bases separated the two germline ends. The CDR3 has 17 amino acids. The V gene's germline CDR1 is SEHNR and CDR2 FQNEAQ (reference sequence). In DNA form, the CDR3 reads TGTGCCAGCAGCCCCCGGGAGGACGGGACGAATGGCACTGAAGCTTTCTTT. Its protein is CASSPREDGTNGTEAFF.